The subject of this entry is one T cell receptor beta chain. Original analysis: Amplified reference gene primers provided the basis for estimating nucleated cell counts. This table comes from immunoSEQ multiplex PCR, and its TCRdb copy is limited to in-frame clones, with some not included. V, J and clone size are taken as reported in that table, and D and trimming were inferred from the DNA itself. The sample lists roughly 200,000 clones, about 91% occurring once. The sample belongs to a study of blood T cell repertoires in COVID-19. Study context: The cDNA or gDNA used as material had been derived from T cells, B-cell-depleted T cells, or PBMCs.

CDR3 length: 14 amino acids. Between the trimmed V and J ends, which lost 7 bases and 0 bases, there was a span of 10 bases. The V gene's germline CDR1 is SNHLY and CDR2 FYNNEI. Clinical history reported by participants formed the basis on which cohorts were assigned. V is TRBV2 and J is TRBJ2-1; D is ambiguous. The source of this sequence is a man aged 18 to 30 with acute COVID-19. Sequenced sample: PBMCs or T cells enriched from blood (not recorded which). In DNA, the CDR3 is TGTGCCAGCACGACTTCGAGCTCCTACAATGAGCAGTTCTTC. This translates into CASTTSSSYNEQFF.